This T cell receptor beta chain was retrieved from a study of blood T cell repertoires in COVID-19. In the study overall: Donors of Cohort 3 who recovered were those that had two negative PCRs, clearance, or symptom resolution.

Participants had their cohort set by participant-reported clinical history. This CDR3 has 13 amino acids. Germline CDR1 is MDHEN and CDR2 is SYDVKM. Trimming stripped 3 bases from V and 4 bases from J, with 9 bases between. Source study methods: Amplified reference gene primers provided the basis for estimating nucleated cell counts. The repertoire was sequenced with immunoSEQ multiplex PCR; TCRdb's copy has only in-frame clones and lacks some. V, J and clone size reflect that table, while D and trimming were determined from the DNA. The repertoire consists of more than 200,000 clones, with around 86% occurring once and the leading ten covering more than 7%.

This chain joins TRBV28 and TRBJ2-5, with TRBD1 as a possible D gene (5 bases). Sequences were obtained from PBMCs or T cells enriched from blood (not recorded which). This clonotype was obtained from a man younger than 40 in a cohort exposed to, infected with or recovered from COVID-19 (not recorded which). The chain's CDR3 is CASSLVGPETQYF. CDR3 bases: TGTGCCAGCAGTTTGGTGGGGCCAGAGACCCAGTACTTC.